This T cell receptor beta chain was documented in a study of blood T cell repertoires in COVID-19. The CDR3 length is 18 residues. Germline CDR1 LNHDA, CDR2 SQIVND (reference sequence). The germline V and J ends were trimmed by 0 bases and 6 bases, with 21 bases remaining between them. TCRdb's copy holds only in-frame clones and misses some; the assay was immunoSEQ multiplex PCR. The sample contains around 300,000 clones, about nine tenths of which appear only once. This rearrangement joins TRBV19 to TRBJ2-1, with D possibly being TRBD2 (6 bases). Input material: peripheral blood. The receptor was isolated from a woman in her twenties or thirties with active or convalescent COVID-19. This chain's CDR3 is CASSIDSSGRGATNEQFF. CDR3 DNA sequence: TGTGCCAGTAGTATAGATTCTTCGGGCCGCGGGGCCACCAATGAGCAGTTCTTC.